The 10 T cell receptor beta chains given below trace back to one sample, sequenced in a study of blood T cell repertoires in COVID-19. Profiled with immunoSEQ multiplex PCR; TCRdb holds only in-frame clones, not every one. The table includes 350,000 to 450,000 clones, around 86% detected once. The material sequenced was PBMCs or T cells enriched from blood (not recorded which). The receptor source for this set is a woman in her forties or fifties who had recovered from COVID-19.

The chain couples TRBV27 to TRBJ1-2; D perhaps matches TRBD1 (6 bases). The CDR3 has 14 residues. CDR1 and CDR2 (germline): MNHEY, SMNVEV (reference sequence). V lost 6 bases and J 4 bases, leaving 15 bases between the germline ends. Here the CDR3 DNA reads TGTGCCAGCAGCCCACGCCGGGACACCTATGGCTACACCTTC. Its translation is CASSPRRDTYGYTF.

The V call is TRBV20-1, the J call TRBJ1-2, with D unclear. This CDR3 contains 11 residues. Germline CDR1 DFQATT, CDR2 SNEGSKA (reference sequence). V gave up 3 bases and J gave up 8 bases, with 10 bases separating them. The CDR3 sequence: CSASRYPGYTF. In DNA, the CDR3 is TGCAGTGCTAGTCGGTATCCGGGCTACACCTTC.

The gene calls are TRBV15 and TRBJ1-1, with TRBD1 matching over 7 bases. From germline, CDR1 is LNHNV and CDR2 YYDKDF (reference sequence). V was clipped by 6 bases and J by 0 bases; unmatched bases: 7. This CDR3 has 15 residues. The DNA for the CDR3 is TGTGCCACCAGTCAGAGACAGGGAGTGAACACTGAAGCTTTCTTT. It encodes CATSQRQGVNTEAFF.

The CDR3 spells CASSQVLAGAYEQYF. The CDR3 DNA sequence: TGTGCCAGCAGCCAAGTCTTAGCGGGAGCCTACGAGCAGTACTTC. This chain connects TRBV4-2 to TRBJ2-7, with 9 bases aligning to TRBD2. This CDR3 region has 15 residues. Germline loops: CDR1 LGHNA, CDR2 YNFKEQ. V shed 1 base and J 2 bases; nucleotides not matched to a gene: 3.

This chain joins TRBV6-5 and TRBJ1-1; 8 bases match TRBD1. V lost 6 bases and J lost 3; bases outside the gene matches: 3. Germline CDR1 MNHEY, CDR2 SVGAGI. This CDR3 comprises 13 residues. The CDR3 coding sequence is TGTGCCAGCAGCCGGGACAGGCACACTGAAGCTTTCTTT. This codes for CASSRDRHTEAFF.

This clone was found once. The J gene is TRBJ2-2, the V gene TRBV29-1, with a weak D call TRBD2 (5 bases). Germline CDR1 and CDR2: SQVTM and ANQGSEA. V lost 0 bases and J 5 bases, leaving 7 bases between the germline ends. The CDR3 runs 13 residues. CDR3 loop: CSVEDSGTGELFF. CDR3 DNA: TGCAGCGTTGAAGACTCGGGAACCGGGGAGCTGTTTTTT.

In nucleotides, the CDR3 is TGTGCCAGCTCACCACCAGGCGCCGGGACAGGGACCGAGCAGTACTTC. It specifies CASSPPGAGTGTEQYF. The chain recombines TRBV18 with TRBJ2-7; TRBD1 aligns across 9 bases. CDR1 is KGHSH, CDR2 LQKENI, per germline. This CDR3 spans 16 amino acids. J lost 6 bases, V lost 0 bases, and 9 bases had no gene match.

The chain couples TRBV4-3 to TRBJ2-3; TRBD2 aligns across 8 bases. The CDR3 is made up of 13 amino acids. The V segment lost 0 bases and the J segment 14 bases; nucleotides outside the gene matches: 7. The germline gives CDR1 LGHNA, CDR2 YSLEER. The CDR3 is CASSQDARGAAYF. CDR3 sequence (DNA): TGCGCCAGCAGCCAAGATGCGCGGGGGGCGGCGTATTTT.

V and J are TRBV6-2 or TRBV6-3 and TRBJ2-7; weak D call: TRBD2 (6 bases). Trimming removed 5 bases at V and 4 bases at J, with 12 bases between. The CDR3 extends over 13 amino acids. CDR1 is MNHEY and CDR2 is SVGEGT in the germline V gene. The CDR3 reads CASSKGLPYEQYF. CDR3 DNA: TGTGCCAGCAGTAAGGGACTGCCATACGAGCAGTACTTC.

The CDR3 here is CASSPRSGTGNYGYTF. For the CDR3, the DNA is TGTGCCAGCAGCCCTCGTTCCGGGACAGGGAACTATGGCTACACCTTC. This rearrangement joins TRBV5-6 to TRBJ1-2, with 9 bases that match TRBD1. The CDR3 has 16 amino acids. The germline CDR1 and CDR2 sequences are SGHDT and YYEEEE. After removal of 4 bases from V and 2 bases from J, the junction contained 9 bases not matched to a gene. The full variable domain, completed using reference TRBV5-6 and TRBJ1-2, is DAGVTQSPTHLIKTRGQQVTLRCSPKSGHDTVSWYQQALGQGPQFIFQYYEEEERQRGNFPDRFSGHQFPNYSSELNVNALLLGDSALYLCASSPRSGTGNYGYTFGSGTRLTVV.